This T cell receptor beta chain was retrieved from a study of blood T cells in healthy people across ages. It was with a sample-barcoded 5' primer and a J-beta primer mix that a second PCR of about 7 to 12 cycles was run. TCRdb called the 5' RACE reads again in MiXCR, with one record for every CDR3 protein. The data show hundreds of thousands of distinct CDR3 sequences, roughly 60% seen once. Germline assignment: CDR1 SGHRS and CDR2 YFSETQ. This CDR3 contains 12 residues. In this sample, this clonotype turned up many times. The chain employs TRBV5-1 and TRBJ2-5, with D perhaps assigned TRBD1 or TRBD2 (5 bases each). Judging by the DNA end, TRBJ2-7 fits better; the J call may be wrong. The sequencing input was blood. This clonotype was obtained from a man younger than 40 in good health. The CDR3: CASSLGGDEQYF. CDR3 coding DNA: TGCGCCAGCAGCTTGGGAGGGGACGAGCAGTACTTC.